The clone carrying this T cell receptor (beta chain) was seen a handful of times. The entry originates in a study of CD8 T cells in Susac syndrome. The CDR3 runs to 14 residues. The germline V gene has CDR1 SGHDT and CDR2 YYEEEE. V lost 1 base, J lost 8 bases, and 12 bases lay in between. An input of 0.5 to 1 ug of RNA was subjected to reverse transcription using random hexamers. Amplification of the TCR beta CDR3 was carried out by immunoSEQ multiplex PCR, which spanned a total of 54 Vbeta and 13 Jbeta segments. TCRdb independently ran MiXCR on the immunoSEQ multiplex PCR reads; one entry per CDR3 protein. The sample carries roughly 120,000 distinct CDR3 sequences, around 94% recorded once.

The chain uses TRBV5-6 and TRBJ2-2, with TRBD2 as a possible D gene (5 bases). This sequence originates from a human donor in good health. The sample was CD4+ T cells from PBMCs. CDR3 nucleotide sequence: TGTGCCAGCAGCTTGATCCGGACGGGAGGGGAGCTGTTTTTT. It specifies CASSLIRTGGELFF.